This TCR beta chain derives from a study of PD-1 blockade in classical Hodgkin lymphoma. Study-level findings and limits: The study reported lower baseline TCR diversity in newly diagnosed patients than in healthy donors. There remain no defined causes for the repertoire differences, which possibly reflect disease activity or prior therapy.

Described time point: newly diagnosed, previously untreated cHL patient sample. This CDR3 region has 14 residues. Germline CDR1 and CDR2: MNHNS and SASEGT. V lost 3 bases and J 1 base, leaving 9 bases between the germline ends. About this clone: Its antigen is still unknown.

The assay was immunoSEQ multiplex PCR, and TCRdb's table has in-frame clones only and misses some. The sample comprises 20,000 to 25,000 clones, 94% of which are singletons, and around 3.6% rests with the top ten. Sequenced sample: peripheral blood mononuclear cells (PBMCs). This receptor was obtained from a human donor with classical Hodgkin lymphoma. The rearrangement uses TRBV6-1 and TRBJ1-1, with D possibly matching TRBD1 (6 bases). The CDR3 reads CASSEGHTNTEAFF. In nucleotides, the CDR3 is TGTGCCAGCAGTGAGGGACACACGAACACTGAAGCTTTCTTT.